Listed below are T cell receptor beta chains from one sample, sequenced in a study of blood T cell repertoires in COVID-19. Profiled with immunoSEQ multiplex PCR; TCRdb holds only in-frame clones, not every one. The data hold 140,000 to 150,000 clones, with more than 75% observed a single time. The material sequenced was peripheral blood. The receptors were gathered from a man between 60 and 75 years old with active or convalescent COVID-19. CDR3s include the opening cysteine and the closing phenylalanine or tryptophan. The order of the fields is clone size, J gene, D gene, V gene, CDR3 DNA, CDR3 protein. A D gene is named only where the DNA matches it firmly. A clone size is listed for some rows: how often the clone was seen (once, few, many), or a class if it is expanded.

size: NA
J: TRBJ1-1
D: NA
V: TRBV2
DNA: TGTGCCAGCAGTGTCCCCCTAGACAGTTTGAACACTGAAGCTTTCTTT
CDR3: CASSVPLDSLNTEAFF

size: NA
J: TRBJ1-1
D: NA
V: TRBV7-2
DNA: TGTGCCGCCCAGGGCTCCGGGAACACTGAAGCTTTCTTT
CDR3: CAAQGSGNTEAFF

size: NA
J: TRBJ2-5
D: NA
V: TRBV27
DNA: TGTGCCAGCAGTTTGAACAGGGAAGAGACCCAGTACTTC
CDR3: CASSLNREETQYF

size: NA
J: TRBJ1-6
D: TRBD1
V: TRBV5-5
DNA: TGTGCCAGCAGCCCTTCGGACAGGGCCCTTCCTTTGGCCCTCCACTTT
CDR3: CASSPSDRALPLALHF

size: NA
J: TRBJ2-1
D: TRBD2
V: TRBV3-1/TRBV3-2
DNA: TGTGCCAGCAGTCCGACTAGCGGGAGATACAATGAGCAGTTCTTC
CDR3: CASSPTSGRYNEQFF

size: NA
J: TRBJ2-7
D: NA
V: TRBV15
DNA: TGTGCCACCAGCAGAGATCGGGACTACGAGCAGTACTTC
CDR3: CATSRDRDYEQYF

size: NA
J: TRBJ1-2
D: NA
V: TRBV5-6
DNA: TGTGCCAGCAGCTTGGCCGGGTATGGCTACACCTTC
CDR3: CASSLAGYGYTF

size: NA
J: TRBJ2-5
D: TRBD2
V: TRBV7-9
DNA: TGTGCCAGCAGCTTGCCACCGGGGGGCCAAGAGACCCAGTACTTC
CDR3: CASSLPPGGQETQYF

size: NA
J: TRBJ2-1
D: TRBD2
V: TRBV5-1
DNA: TGCGCCAGCAGACTAGCGGGAGGAAATGAGCAGTTCTTC
CDR3: CASRLAGGNEQFF

size: once
J: TRBJ1-1
D: NA
V: TRBV27
DNA: TGTGCCAGCAGTTTATTTGGTGGCATTGAAGCTTTCTTT
CDR3: CASSLFGGIEAFF

size: NA
J: TRBJ2-7
D: NA
V: TRBV6-5
DNA: TGTGCCAGCAGTCTTGGACAGCTTTCCTACGAGCAGTACTTC
CDR3: CASSLGQLSYEQYF

size: NA
J: TRBJ2-6
D: TRBD1
V: TRBV6-5
DNA: TGTGCCAGCAGTTACCAGGGGGCGCGGGGGGCCAACGTCCTGACTTTC
CDR3: CASSYQGARGANVLTF

size: NA
J: TRBJ2-7
D: NA
V: TRBV11-3
DNA: TGTGCCAGCAGCCGGGACACTTCCTACGAGCAGTACTTC
CDR3: CASSRDTSYEQYF

size: NA
J: TRBJ1-6
D: TRBD1
V: TRBV7-3
DNA: TGTGCCAGCAGCTCAAAGGGTGGGACAGGAAATTCACCCCTCCACTTT
CDR3: CASSSKGGTGNSPLHF

size: NA
J: TRBJ1-2
D: NA
V: TRBV19
DNA: TGTGCCAGTAGTATCACCCCGGGAGGCCGAGGGTATGGCTACACCTTC
CDR3: CASSITPGGRGYGYTF

size: NA
J: TRBJ2-1
D: TRBD2
V: TRBV7-3
DNA: TGTGCCAGCAGCTTAACGGGTGCGGGGACTAGCGGGAAAACCTACAATGAGCAGTTCTTC
CDR3: CASSLTGAGTSGKTYNEQFF

size: NA
J: TRBJ1-2
D: NA
V: TRBV28
DNA: TGTGCCAGCAGAAACTACGGAGGCTACACCTTC
CDR3: CASRNYGGYTF

size: NA
J: TRBJ1-3
D: TRBD1
V: TRBV5-1
DNA: TGCGCCAGCAGCTCACAGGGGTACGGAAACACCATATATTTT
CDR3: CASSSQGYGNTIYF

size: once
J: TRBJ2-3
D: TRBD1
V: TRBV5-1
DNA: TGCGCCAGCAGCTTGGCCGGGACAGGCTCAGATACGCAGTATTTT
CDR3: CASSLAGTGSDTQYF

size: NA
J: TRBJ1-1
D: NA
V: TRBV25-1
DNA: TGTGCCAGCACCCCGGCGGGGGGTCCTGAAGCTTTCTTT
CDR3: CASTPAGGPEAFF

size: NA
J: TRBJ1-5
D: TRBD1
V: TRBV2
DNA: TGTGCCAGCAGTGTAAGACAGGGGGATCAGCCCCAGCATTTT
CDR3: CASSVRQGDQPQHF

size: NA
J: TRBJ2-5
D: TRBD2
V: TRBV5-1
DNA: TGCGCCAGCACCCGGGGGGGGGAACAAGAGACCCAGTACTTC
CDR3: CASTRGGEQETQYF

size: NA
J: TRBJ2-1
D: NA
V: TRBV19
DNA: TGTGCCAGTACCCCTGGAATCCCGGGATACAATGAGCAGTTCTTC
CDR3: CASTPGIPGYNEQFF

size: NA
J: TRBJ2-3
D: NA
V: TRBV9
DNA: TGTGCCAGCAGCCCGGGGGTAGGGGATAGCACAGATACGCAGTATTTT
CDR3: CASSPGVGDSTDTQYF

size: NA
J: TRBJ1-1
D: TRBD1
V: TRBV6-5
DNA: TGTGCCAGCGGCAGACAGGGGTTGAATACTGAAGCTTTCTTT
CDR3: CASGRQGLNTEAFF

size: few
J: TRBJ2-7
D: TRBD1
V: TRBV15
DNA: TGTGCCACCAGCAGAGGGGGACAGGGGGCCTACGAGCAGTACTTC
CDR3: CATSRGGQGAYEQYF

size: medium-sized
J: TRBJ2-1
D: NA
V: TRBV29-1
DNA: TGCAGCGTGGTTCCTTATTTGGAGGAGAATGAGCAGTTCTTC
CDR3: CSVVPYLEENEQFF

size: NA
J: TRBJ2-7
D: NA
V: TRBV10-3
DNA: TGTGCCATCAGTGGTCAGATCATCGACGAGCAGTACTTC
CDR3: CAISGQIIDEQYF

size: NA
J: TRBJ1-5
D: NA
V: TRBV3-1/TRBV3-2
DNA: TGTGCCAGCAGCCGAGACTATCAGCCCCAGCATTTT
CDR3: CASSRDYQPQHF

size: NA
J: TRBJ2-7
D: NA
V: TRBV28
DNA: TGTGCCAGCAGGATTGACAGTAACTACGAGCAGTACTTC
CDR3: CASRIDSNYEQYF

size: NA
J: TRBJ2-5
D: TRBD1
V: TRBV2
DNA: TGTGCCAGCAGTTTCGGGACAGGGGGTATAGAGACCCAGTACTTC
CDR3: CASSFGTGGIETQYF

size: NA
J: TRBJ1-5
D: NA
V: TRBV7-2
DNA: TGTGCCAGCAGCTTGTTCGGTCAGCCCCAGCATTTT
CDR3: CASSLFGQPQHF

size: NA
J: TRBJ2-2
D: TRBD2
V: TRBV7-7
DNA: TGTGCCAGCAGCAGGGCTAGCGGGAGGGGTACCGGGGAGCTGTTTTTT
CDR3: CASSRASGRGTGELFF

size: NA
J: TRBJ1-5
D: NA
V: TRBV19
DNA: TGTGCCAGTAGTATGAGTAGCAATCAGCCCCAGCATTTT
CDR3: CASSMSSNQPQHF

size: NA
J: TRBJ1-6
D: TRBD1
V: TRBV2
DNA: TGTGCCAGCAGCGGGACAGGGGGCGGACCCCTCCACTTT
CDR3: CASSGTGGGPLHF

size: once
J: TRBJ1-5
D: TRBD1
V: TRBV7-7
DNA: TGTGCCAGCAGCTCTGGGACAGACCAGCCCCAGCATTTT
CDR3: CASSSGTDQPQHF

size: NA
J: TRBJ2-5
D: TRBD2
V: TRBV27
DNA: TGTGCCAGCAGTTTAAACGTTGGGGGAGGGCGGACCCAGTACTTC
CDR3: CASSLNVGGGRTQYF

size: once
J: TRBJ1-2
D: TRBD1
V: TRBV29-1
DNA: TGCAGCGTGAAGGGGACAGTCTATGGCTACACCTTC
CDR3: CSVKGTVYGYTF

size: NA
J: TRBJ1-1
D: NA
V: TRBV6-6
DNA: TGTGCCAGCAGTCGCCAAGGGGACACTGAAGCTTTCTTT
CDR3: CASSRQGDTEAFF

size: few
J: TRBJ2-2
D: NA
V: TRBV27
DNA: TGTGCCAGCAGTCTAAACAACCGACAGCCCGCGAACACCGGGGAGCTGTTTTTT
CDR3: CASSLNNRQPANTGELFF

size: NA
J: TRBJ2-3
D: TRBD2
V: TRBV14
DNA: TGTGCCAGCAGCCAAGTGCACGGACTAGACCCTGCAGATACGCAGTATTTT
CDR3: CASSQVHGLDPADTQYF